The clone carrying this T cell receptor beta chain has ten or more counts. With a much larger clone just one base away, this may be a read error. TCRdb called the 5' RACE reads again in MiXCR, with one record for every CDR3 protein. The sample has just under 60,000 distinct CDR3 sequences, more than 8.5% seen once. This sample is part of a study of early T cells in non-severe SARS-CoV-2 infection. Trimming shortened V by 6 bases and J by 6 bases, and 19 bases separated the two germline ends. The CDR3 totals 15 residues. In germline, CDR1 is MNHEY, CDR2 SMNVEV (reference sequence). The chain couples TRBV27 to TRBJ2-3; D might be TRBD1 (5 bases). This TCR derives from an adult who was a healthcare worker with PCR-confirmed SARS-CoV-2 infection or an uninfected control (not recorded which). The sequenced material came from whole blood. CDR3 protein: CASRDIRVFTDTQYF. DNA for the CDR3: TGTGCCAGCAGGGATATCAGGGTTTTCACGGATACGCAGTATTTT.